Presented here are 27 T cell receptor beta chains from one specimen sequenced in a study of monozygotic twins with inflammatory bowel disease (dated by TCRdb to between 2018 and 2021). Library prep was done by 5' RACE. These reads were obtained on an Illumina HiSeq 2500. The reads were reprocessed in TCRdb, with one entry per CDR3 protein sequence and no accompanying DNA. The table for this sample shows about 130,000 distinct CDR3 sequences. 0.95% to 1.5% of the sample is taken by the ten largest. The sequenced material came from blood. These TCRs come from a human donor with ulcerative colitis or Crohn's disease, or a healthy co-twin of an affected twin (not recorded which).

The chain joins TRBV12-3 or TRBV12-4 to TRBJ1-1; the D gene TCRdb calls, TRBD1, cannot be checked with no DNA. The CDR3 contains 15 residues. CDR3 region: CASSLDWGQTAEAFF.

CDR3: CASSSQNDLRGYTF. This rearrangement joins TRBV7-9 to TRBJ1-2. Germline CDR1 is SEHNR and CDR2 is FQNEAQ (reference sequence). CDR3 length: 14 amino acids.

This chain joins TRBV7-7 and TRBJ2-1; TCRdb proposes TRBD2, but this gene call is untestable without DNA. Germline assignment: CDR1 SSHAT and CDR2 FNYEAQ (reference sequence). The CDR3 consists of 15 residues. This CDR3 reads CASSPSGRAGNEQFF. Full variable domain (missing parts from reference TRBV7-7 and TRBJ2-1): GAGVSQSPRYKVTKRGQDVTLRCDPISSHATLYWYQQALGQGPEFLTYFNYEAQPDKSGLPSDRFSAERPEGSISTLTIQRTEQRDSAMYRCASSPSGRAGNEQFFGPGTRLTVL.

The chain has TRBV5-1 and TRBJ2-5; the D gene TCRdb calls, TRBD2, cannot be checked with no DNA. The CDR3 length is 15 residues. CDR1 and CDR2 from the germline V gene are SGHRS and YFSETQ. The chain's CDR3 is CASSPSTSRDGTQYF.

The CDR3 sequence: CASLGTVNQPQHF. J is TRBJ1-5 and V is TRBV12-3 or TRBV12-4; as DNA is missing, the TRBD1 call by TCRdb cannot be tested. The CDR3 runs 13 residues.

This chain joins TRBV18 and TRBJ1-5; the D gene TCRdb calls, TRBD1, cannot be checked with no DNA. CDR1 and CDR2 (germline): KGHSH, LQKENI. The CDR3 sequence is 15 residues long. This chain's CDR3 is CASSLQTGNNQPQHF.

The rearrangement uses TRBV11-2 and TRBJ1-4; TCRdb names TRBD1, which stays unverified in the absence of DNA. CDR1 and CDR2 from the germline V gene are SGHAT and FQNNGV. CDR3 length: 15 amino acids. The chain's CDR3 is CASSPTGTENEKLFF.

V and J are TRBV7-9 and TRBJ2-1; TCRdb's D gene call, TRBD2, goes unchecked for lack of DNA. This CDR3 contains 17 residues. Germline V gene sequence: CDR1 SEHNR, CDR2 FQNEAQ (reference sequence). The CDR3 region is CASSLGGLAGSYNEQFF. Looking up the rest from reference TRBV7-9 and TRBJ2-1 gives the full variable domain: DTGVSQNPRHKITKRGQNVTFRCDPISEHNRLYWYRQTLGQGPEFLTYFQNEAQLEKSRLLSDRFSAERPKGSFSTLEIQRTEQGDSAMYLCASSLGGLAGSYNEQFFGPGTRLTVL.

V is TRBV7-9 and J is TRBJ2-3; TCRdb lists TRBD1, though no DNA is available to test this call. Germline V gives CDR1 SEHNR, CDR2 FQNEAQ (reference sequence). CDR3 length: 17 amino acids. This CDR3 is CASSFFPSRAVIDTQYF.

The J gene is TRBJ2-1, the V gene TRBV24-1; the TRBD2 assignment by TCRdb is unverifiable without DNA. The CDR3 has 16 amino acids. The germline gives CDR1 KGHDR, CDR2 SFDVKD. CDR3: CATSAGLAMIHNEQFF.

The CDR3 protein is CASSLAGGIYGYTF. V and J are TRBV12-3 or TRBV12-4 and TRBJ1-2; without DNA, the TCRdb call of TRBD1 cannot be checked. CDR3 size: 14 residues.

This chain links TRBV28 with TRBJ1-1; as DNA is missing, the TRBD1 call by TCRdb cannot be tested. The CDR3 contains 12 residues. CDR1 MDHEN and CDR2 SYDVKM come from the germline V gene. The CDR3 sequence: CASSPPGTGAFF.

The CDR3 sequence: CASSIAQSANNEQFF. V is TRBV19 and J is TRBJ2-1; lacking DNA, the TRBD2 call made by TCRdb goes unchecked. The CDR3 is 15 residues long. The germline V gene encodes CDR1 LNHDA and CDR2 SQIVND (reference sequence).

This chain joins TRBV19 and TRBJ2-3; the D call of TRBD1 rests on TCRdb alone, since no DNA is present to check it. From germline, CDR1 is LNHDA and CDR2 SQIVND (reference sequence). The CDR3 contains 15 residues. The CDR3 sequence is CASSIAAQGADTQYF. Combining the CDR3 with reference TRBV19 and TRBJ2-3 gives the whole variable domain DGGITQSPKYLFRKEGQNVTLSCEQNLNHDAMYWYRQDPGQGLRLIYYSQIVNDFQKGDIAEGYSVSREKKESFPLTVTSAQKNPTAFYLCASSIAAQGADTQYFGPGTRLTVL.

V gene TRBV18 combines with J gene TRBJ1-1; TCRdb lists TRBD1, though no DNA is available to test this call. Germline V gene lookup returns CDR1 KGHSH and CDR2 LQKENI. The CDR3 is 14 residues long. The CDR3 loop is CASSRDSSSTEAFF.

This chain's CDR3 is CASMGLAGGRNNEQFF. V and J are TRBV19 and TRBJ2-1; TCRdb picks TRBD2, but there is no DNA to check that call. The CDR3 is 16 residues long. Germline V lookup: CDR1 LNHDA, CDR2 SQIVND (reference sequence).

The chain combines TRBV12-3 or TRBV12-4 with TRBJ1-3. This CDR3 contains 15 residues. CDR3 in amino acids: CASSFSRSSGNTIYF.

The V and J genes are TRBV6-1 and TRBJ1-3. Germline CDR1 is MNHNS and CDR2 is SASEGT. The CDR3 loop spans 15 amino acids. CDR3: CASSRTGNSGNTIYF.

This chain joins TRBV7-9 and TRBJ2-5; TCRdb names TRBD2, which stays unverified in the absence of DNA. CDR1 is SEHNR and CDR2 is FQNEAQ in the germline V gene (reference sequence). The CDR3 has 12 residues. CDR3 protein: CASSLGRETQYF.

CDR3 sequence reads: CASSLARGLRSNQPQHF. This sequence joins TRBV28 and TRBJ1-5; TCRdb calls TRBD1, which cannot be checked without DNA. Germline values: CDR1 MDHEN, CDR2 SYDVKM. The CDR3 covers 17 residues.

This chain connects TRBV19 to TRBJ2-2; the D gene TCRdb calls, TRBD1, cannot be checked with no DNA. The CDR3 consists of 14 residues. Germline V lookup: CDR1 LNHDA, CDR2 SQIVND (reference sequence). The CDR3 protein is CASRQTDNTGELFF.

This chain uses TRBV4-3 with TRBJ2-1; TCRdb proposes TRBD2, but this gene call is untestable without DNA. CDR1 is LGHNA and CDR2 is YSLEER in the germline V gene. The length of the CDR3 is 15 residues. The CDR3 sequence: CASSQDTGAYNEQFF.

V and J are TRBV9 and TRBJ2-1; no DNA is available, so the TRBD2 call from TCRdb remains unchecked. Germline V gives CDR1 SGDLS, CDR2 YYNGEE. The CDR3 contains 19 residues. This CDR3 reads CASSVSFGTSGSWDTEQFF.

This chain links TRBV7-9 with TRBJ2-3. This CDR3 is 15 amino acids long. The germline CDR1 and CDR2 sequences are SEHNR and FQNEAQ (reference sequence). The chain's CDR3 is CASSLAQGSTDTQYF.

This sequence joins TRBV20-1 and TRBJ2-3; TCRdb designates TRBD2, a call that cannot be tested without DNA. The V gene's germline CDR1 is DFQATT and CDR2 SNEGSKA (reference sequence). The CDR3 covers 18 residues. The CDR3 protein is CSAERLAGGDRGTDTQYF.

This CDR3 is CASSLAPLAGSYEQYF. The chain is built from TRBV5-1 and TRBJ2-7; TCRdb outputs TRBD2, but without DNA this stays unchecked. The CDR3 totals 16 residues. CDR1 is SGHRS, CDR2 YFSETQ, per germline.

The chain links TRBV5-1 to TRBJ1-1; lacking DNA, the TRBD1 call made by TCRdb goes unchecked. CDR3 length equals 13 residues. Germline-derived CDR1 and CDR2 are SGHRS and YFSETQ. Here the CDR3 reads CASSLGQALEAFF. The full variable domain, completed using reference TRBV5-1 and TRBJ1-1, is KAGVTQTPRYLIKTRGQQVTLSCSPISGHRSVSWYQQTPGQGLQFLFEYFSETQRNKGNFPGRFSGRQFSNSRSEMNVSTLELGDSALYLCASSLGQALEAFFGQGTRLTVV.